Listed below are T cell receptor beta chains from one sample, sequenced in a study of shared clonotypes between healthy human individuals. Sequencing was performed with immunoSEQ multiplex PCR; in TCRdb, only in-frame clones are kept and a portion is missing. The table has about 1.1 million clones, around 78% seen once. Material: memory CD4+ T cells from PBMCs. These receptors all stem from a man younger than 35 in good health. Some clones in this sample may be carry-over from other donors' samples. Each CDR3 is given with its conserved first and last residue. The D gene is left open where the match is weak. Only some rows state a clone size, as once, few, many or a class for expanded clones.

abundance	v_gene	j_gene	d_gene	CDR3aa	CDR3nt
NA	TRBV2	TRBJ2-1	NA	CASRVLASSHNEQFF	TGTGCCAGCAGGGTTCTAGCGTCAAGTCACAATGAGCAGTTCTTC
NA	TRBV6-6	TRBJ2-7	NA	CASSYSTGYEQYF	TGTGCCAGCAGCTACTCGACAGGTTACGAGCAGTACTTC
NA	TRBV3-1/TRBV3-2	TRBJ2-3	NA	CASRAQYF	TGTGCCAGCAGGGCGCAGTATTTT
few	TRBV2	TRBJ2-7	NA	CASGGTVAYEQYF	TGTGCCAGCGGGGGGACAGTAGCCTACGAGCAGTACTTC
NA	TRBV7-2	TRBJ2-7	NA	CASSVTVEEQYF	TGTGCCAGCAGCGTTACAGTGGAAGAGCAGTACTTC
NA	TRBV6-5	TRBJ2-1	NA	CASNFGGRRNEQFF	TGTGCCAGCAATTTCGGGGGGCGCCGGAATGAGCAGTTCTTC
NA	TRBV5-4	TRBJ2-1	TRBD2	CASSRLYASGGEQFF	TGTGCCAGCAGCCGCCTATATGCTAGCGGGGGAGAGCAGTTCTTC
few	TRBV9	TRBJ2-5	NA	CASSGGGGQETQYF	TGTGCCAGCAGTGGTGGAGGAGGACAAGAGACCCAGTACTTC
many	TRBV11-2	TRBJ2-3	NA	CASSPRRLGTDTQYF	TGTGCCAGCAGCCCCAGGCGGCTGGGGACAGATACGCAGTATTTT
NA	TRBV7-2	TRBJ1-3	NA	CASSLLGAPSGNTIYF	TGTGCCAGCAGCTTATTGGGTGCCCCCTCTGGAAACACCATATATTTT
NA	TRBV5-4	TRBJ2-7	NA	CASSGVETYEQYF	TGTGCCAGCAGTGGCGTCGAGACTTACGAGCAGTACTTC
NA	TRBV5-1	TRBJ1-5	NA	CASSLAGGNQPQHF	TGCGCCAGCAGCTTGGCAGGGGGCAATCAGCCCCAGCATTTT
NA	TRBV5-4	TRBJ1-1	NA	CASSPIRGQNTEAFF	TGTGCCAGCAGCCCAATCAGGGGCCAGAACACTGAAGCTTTCTTT
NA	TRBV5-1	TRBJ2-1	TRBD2	CASSLVAGDYNEQFF	TGCGCCAGCAGCTTGGTGGCGGGAGACTACAATGAGCAGTTCTTC
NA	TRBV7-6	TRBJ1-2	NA	CASSLDFQGDGYTF	TGTGCCAGCAGCTTAGATTTCCAAGGTGATGGCTACACCTTC
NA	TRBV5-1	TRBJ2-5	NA	CASSLDGTRGETQYF	TGCGCCAGCAGCTTGGATGGTACCAGAGGGGAGACCCAGTACTTC
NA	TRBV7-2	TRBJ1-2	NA	CASSLEGRVGYGYTF	TGTGCCAGCAGCTTAGAGGGACGAGTGGGGTATGGCTACACCTTC
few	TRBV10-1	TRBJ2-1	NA	CASSGDSNEQFF	TGCGCCAGCAGTGGTGACAGCAATGAGCAGTTCTTC
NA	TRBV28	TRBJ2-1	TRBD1	CASSPAPPLNRGARYNEQFF	TGTGCCAGCAGTCCAGCCCCGCCTCTAAACAGGGGGGCAAGGTACAATGAGCAGTTCTTC
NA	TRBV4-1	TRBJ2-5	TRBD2	CASSQGLAGQETQYF	TGCGCCAGCAGCCAAGGACTAGCGGGGCAAGAGACCCAGTACTTC
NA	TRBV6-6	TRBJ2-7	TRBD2	CASSYSASGNSEQYF	TGTGCCAGCAGTTACTCGGCTAGCGGGAACAGCGAGCAGTACTTC
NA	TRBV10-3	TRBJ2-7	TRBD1	CAISATGSSYEQYF	TGTGCCATCAGTGCGACAGGGAGCTCCTACGAGCAGTACTTC
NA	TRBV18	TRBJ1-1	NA	CASSPRTGNTEAFF	TGTGCCAGCTCACCTCGGACGGGGAACACTGAAGCTTTCTTT
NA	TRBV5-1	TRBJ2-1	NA	CASSLASKGGYNEQFF	TGCGCCAGCAGCTTGGCCTCAAAGGGGGGTTACAATGAGCAGTTCTTC
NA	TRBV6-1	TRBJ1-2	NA	CASSLEQANYGYTF	TGTGCCAGCTCCCTGGAACAGGCTAACTATGGCTACACCTTC
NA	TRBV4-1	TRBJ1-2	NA	CASSPKPGGEANYGYTF	TGCGCCAGCAGCCCGAAGCCGGGGGGGGAGGCCAACTATGGCTACACCTTC
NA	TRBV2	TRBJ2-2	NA	CASRDRTGYTGELFF	TGTGCCAGCAGGGACCGCACAGGGTACACCGGGGAGCTGTTTTTT
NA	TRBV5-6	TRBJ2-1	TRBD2	CASSFPGGSPSNEQFF	TGTGCCAGCAGCTTCCCCGGCGGGAGTCCCAGTAATGAGCAGTTCTTC
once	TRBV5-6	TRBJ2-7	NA	CASSLGIGGGGLGGQYF	TGTGCCAGCAGCTTGGGCATCGGCGGTGGAGGGCTGGGCGGACAGTACTTC
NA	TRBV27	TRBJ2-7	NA	CASSPRDLSYEQYF	TGTGCCAGCAGTCCACGGGACCTCTCCTACGAGCAGTACTTC
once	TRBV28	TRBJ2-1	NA	CASTEAHGEQFF	TGTGCCAGCACTGAGGCGCATGGTGAGCAGTTCTTC
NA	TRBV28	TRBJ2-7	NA	CASSLPETAYEQYF	TGTGCCAGCAGTTTACCGGAAACGGCCTACGAGCAGTACTTC
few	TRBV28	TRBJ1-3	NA	CASSSLPNTIYF	TGTGCCAGCAGTTCCTTGCCAAACACCATATATTTT
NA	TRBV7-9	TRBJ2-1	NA	CASSLEQSSYNEQFF	TGTGCCAGCAGCTTGGAACAGTCGTCCTACAATGAGCAGTTCTTC
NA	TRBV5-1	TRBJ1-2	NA	CASSGSVGGGTNYGYTF	TGCGCCAGCAGCGGAAGCGTGGGGGGAGGAACTAACTATGGCTACACCTTC